Following are 6 T cell receptor beta chains from one sample sequenced in a study of control samples from healthy donors and cancer patients. TCRdb's table, derived via immunoSEQ multiplex PCR, lists solely in-frame clones and lacks some. The sample comprises fewer than 200,000 clones, just under 95% of which are singletons, and roughly 4.3% rests with the top ten. Sequenced material: blood. The receptors stem from a woman aged 55-70 years in good health.

This clone came up once. The CDR3 here is CASSPLNSGLGEKLFF. The CDR3 region has the DNA TGTGCCAGCAGCCCCTTAAACTCGGGATTGGGTGAAAAACTGTTTTTT. J is TRBJ1-4 and V is TRBV4-2; D gene ambiguous. V lost 4 bases and J lost 7, with 19 bases in between. The CDR3 is 16 residues long. The germline gives CDR1 LGHNA, CDR2 YNFKEQ.

This sequence joins TRBV5-1 and TRBJ2-3, with D hard to call. CDR1 and CDR2 from the germline V gene are SGHRS and YFSETQ. The CDR3 sequence is 13 residues long. Between the trimmed V and J ends, which lost 7 bases and 1 base, there was a span of 10 bases. The CDR3 sequence is CASSPTRTDTQYF. CDR3 bases: TGCGCCAGCTCCCCGACACGCACAGATACGCAGTATTTT.

V gene TRBV28 combines with J gene TRBJ1-5, with D maybe TRBD1 (5 bases). This CDR3 has 16 residues. V shed 6 bases and J shed 7 bases, with 22 bases lying between them. Germline CDR1 MDHEN, CDR2 SYDVKM. As DNA, the CDR3 is TGTGCCAGCAGCGATAACTCGGGAGGGGTTTGGCAGCCCCAGCATTTT. Its protein product is CASSDNSGGVWQPQHF.

This chain uses TRBV5-1 with TRBJ2-3; no definite D call. Germline V gene data show CDR1 as SGHRS and CDR2 as YFSETQ. The CDR3 runs to 14 residues. Deletions cut 4 bases from V and 0 bases from J, with 9 bases between. CDR3 sequence (DNA): TGCGCCAGCAGCCCTCCTGCTAGCACAGATACGCAGTATTTT. It encodes CASSPPASTDTQYF.

The rearrangement uses TRBV5-1 and TRBJ1-1; 7 nucleotides line up with TRBD1. This CDR3 is built from 13 residues. The germline V gene encodes CDR1 SGHRS and CDR2 YFSETQ. With 0 bases clipped from V and 6 bases from J, the junction kept 2 bases outside the gene matches. The CDR3 reads CASSLGQGPEAFF. DNA of the CDR3: TGCGCCAGCAGCTTGGGACAGGGACCTGAAGCTTTCTTT.

This clone was seen a single time. The genes are TRBV12-3 or TRBV12-4 and TRBJ1-1; D possibly corresponds to TRBD1 (6 bases). There are 13 residues in the CDR3. Trimming took 5 bases from V and 3 from J, leaving 10 bases between them. CDR3 in DNA: TGTGCCAGCAGTCGAAGGGGGGACACTGAAGCTTTCTTT. Translated: CASSRRGDTEAFF.